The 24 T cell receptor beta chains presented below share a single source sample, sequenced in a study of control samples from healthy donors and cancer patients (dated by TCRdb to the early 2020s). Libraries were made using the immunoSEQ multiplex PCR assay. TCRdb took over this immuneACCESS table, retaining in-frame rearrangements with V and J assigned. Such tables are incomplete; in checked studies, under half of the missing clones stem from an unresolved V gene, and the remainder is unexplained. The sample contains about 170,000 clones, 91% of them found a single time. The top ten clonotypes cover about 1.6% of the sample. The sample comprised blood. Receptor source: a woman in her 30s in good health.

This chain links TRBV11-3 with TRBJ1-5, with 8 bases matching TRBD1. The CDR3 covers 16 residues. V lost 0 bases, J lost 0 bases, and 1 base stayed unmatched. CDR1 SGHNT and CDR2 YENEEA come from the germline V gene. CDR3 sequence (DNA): TGTGCCAGCAGCTTAGAGGACAGGGATAGCAATCAGCCCCAGCATTTT. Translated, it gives CASSLEDRDSNQPQHF. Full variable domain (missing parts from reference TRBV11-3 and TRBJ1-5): EAGVVQSPRYKIIEKKQPVAFWCNPISGHNTLYWYLQNLGQGPELLIRYENEEAVDDSQLPKDRFSAERLKGVDSTLKIQPAELGDSAVYLCASSLEDRDSNQPQHFGDGTRLSIL.

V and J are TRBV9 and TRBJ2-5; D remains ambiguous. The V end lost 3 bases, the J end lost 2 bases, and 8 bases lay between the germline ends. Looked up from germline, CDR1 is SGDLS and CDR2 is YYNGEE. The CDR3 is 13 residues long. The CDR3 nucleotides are TGTGCCAGCAGCGGACGGTATCAAGAGACCCAGTACTTC. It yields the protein CASSGRYQETQYF.

In nucleotides, the CDR3 is TGTGCCAGCAGGGGGACGGGAGGGGCTGAAGCTTTCTTT. This translates into CASRGTGGAEAFF. The rearrangement uses TRBV25-1 and TRBJ1-1; possibly TRBD1 for D (5 bases). Trimming left V 6 bases short and J 6 bases short, with 14 bases between. The CDR3 length is 13 residues. Germline values: CDR1 MGHDK, CDR2 SYGVNS.

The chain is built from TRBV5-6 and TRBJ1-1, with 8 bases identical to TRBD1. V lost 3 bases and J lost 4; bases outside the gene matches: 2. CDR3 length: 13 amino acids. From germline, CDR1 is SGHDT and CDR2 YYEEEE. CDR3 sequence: CASSSDRATEAFF. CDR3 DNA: TGTGCCAGCAGCTCGGACAGGGCCACTGAAGCTTTCTTT.

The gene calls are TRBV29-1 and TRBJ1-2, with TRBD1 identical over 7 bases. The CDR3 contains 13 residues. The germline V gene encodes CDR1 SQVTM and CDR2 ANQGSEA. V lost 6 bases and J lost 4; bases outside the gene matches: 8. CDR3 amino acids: CSVGQVHSYGYTF. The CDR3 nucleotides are TGCAGCGTCGGACAGGTGCACTCCTATGGCTACACCTTC.

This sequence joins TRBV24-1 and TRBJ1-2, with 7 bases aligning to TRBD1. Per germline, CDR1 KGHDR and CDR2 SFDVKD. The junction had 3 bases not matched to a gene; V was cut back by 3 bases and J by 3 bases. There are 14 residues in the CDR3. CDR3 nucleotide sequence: TGTGCCACCAGTGATAATACAGGGGACTATGGCTACACCTTC. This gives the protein CATSDNTGDYGYTF.

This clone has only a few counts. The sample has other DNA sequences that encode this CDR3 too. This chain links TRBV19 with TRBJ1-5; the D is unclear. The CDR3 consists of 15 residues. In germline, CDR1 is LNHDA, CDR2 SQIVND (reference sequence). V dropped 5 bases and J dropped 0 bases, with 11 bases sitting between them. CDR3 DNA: TGTGCCAGTAGTCGTCAGGAATATAGCAATCAGCCCCAGCATTTT. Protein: CASSRQEYSNQPQHF.

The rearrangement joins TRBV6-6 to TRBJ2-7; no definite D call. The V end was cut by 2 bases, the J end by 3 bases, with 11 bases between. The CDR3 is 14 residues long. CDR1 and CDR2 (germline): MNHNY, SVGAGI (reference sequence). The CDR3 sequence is CASSYTLNSYEQYF. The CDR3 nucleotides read TGTGCCAGCAGTTACACCCTAAACAGCTACGAGCAGTACTTC.

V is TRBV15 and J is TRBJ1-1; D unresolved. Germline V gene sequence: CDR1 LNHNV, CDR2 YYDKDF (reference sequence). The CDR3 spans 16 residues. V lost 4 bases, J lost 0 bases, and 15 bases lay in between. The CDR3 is CATSNSIDTMNTEAFF. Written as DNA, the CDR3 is TGTGCCACCAGCAACTCCATTGACACCATGAACACTGAAGCTTTCTTT.

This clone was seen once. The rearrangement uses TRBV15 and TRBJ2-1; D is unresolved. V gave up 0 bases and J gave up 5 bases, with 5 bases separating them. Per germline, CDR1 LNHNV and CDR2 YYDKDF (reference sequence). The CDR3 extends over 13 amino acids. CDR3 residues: CATSRDFDNEQFF. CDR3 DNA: TGTGCCACCAGCAGAGATTTTGACAATGAGCAGTTCTTC.

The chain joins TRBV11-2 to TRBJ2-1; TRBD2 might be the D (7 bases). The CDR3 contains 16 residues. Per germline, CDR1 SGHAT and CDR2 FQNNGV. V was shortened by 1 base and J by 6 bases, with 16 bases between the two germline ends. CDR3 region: CASSLGASGGINEQFF. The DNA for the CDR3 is TGTGCCAGCAGCTTAGGGGCGTCGGGGGGCATCAATGAGCAGTTCTTC.

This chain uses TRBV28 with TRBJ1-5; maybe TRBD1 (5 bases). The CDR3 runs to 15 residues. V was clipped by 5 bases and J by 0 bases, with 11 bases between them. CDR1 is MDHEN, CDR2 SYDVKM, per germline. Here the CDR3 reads CASSERGDSNQPQHF. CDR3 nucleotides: TGTGCCAGCAGTGAACGAGGGGATAGCAATCAGCCCCAGCATTTT.

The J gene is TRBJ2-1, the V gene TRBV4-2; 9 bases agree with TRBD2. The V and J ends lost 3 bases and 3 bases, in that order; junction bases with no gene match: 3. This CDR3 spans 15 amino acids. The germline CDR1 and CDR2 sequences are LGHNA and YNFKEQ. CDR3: CASSQGSGSYNEQFF. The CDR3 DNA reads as TGTGCCAGCAGCCAGGGTAGCGGGAGCTACAATGAGCAGTTCTTC.

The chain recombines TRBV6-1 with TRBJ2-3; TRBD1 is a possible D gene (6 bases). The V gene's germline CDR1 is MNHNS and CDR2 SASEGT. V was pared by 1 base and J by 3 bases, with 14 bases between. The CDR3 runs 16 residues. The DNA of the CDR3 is TGTGCCAGCAGTGAAGTCGGGACAAGGGGGACAGATACGCAGTATTTT. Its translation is CASSEVGTRGTDTQYF.

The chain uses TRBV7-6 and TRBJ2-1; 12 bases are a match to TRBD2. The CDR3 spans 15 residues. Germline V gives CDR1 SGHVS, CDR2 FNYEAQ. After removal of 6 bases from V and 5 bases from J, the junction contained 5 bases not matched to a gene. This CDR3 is CASRGLAGKDNEQFF. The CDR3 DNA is TGTGCCAGCAGGGGACTAGCGGGCAAGGACAATGAGCAGTTCTTC.

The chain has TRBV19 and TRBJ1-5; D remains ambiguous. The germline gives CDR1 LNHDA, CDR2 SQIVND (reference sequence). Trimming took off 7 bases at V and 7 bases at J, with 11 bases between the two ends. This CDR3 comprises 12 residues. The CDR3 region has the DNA TGTGCCAGTAAGTGGATGGGGCAGCCCCAGCATTTT. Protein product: CASKWMGQPQHF.

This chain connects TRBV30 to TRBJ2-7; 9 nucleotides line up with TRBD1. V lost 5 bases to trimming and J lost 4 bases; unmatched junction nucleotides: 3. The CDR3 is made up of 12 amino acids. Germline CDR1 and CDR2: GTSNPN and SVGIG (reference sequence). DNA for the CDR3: TGTGCCTGGGGGACAGGGAGTTACGAGCAGTACTTC. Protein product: CAWGTGSYEQYF. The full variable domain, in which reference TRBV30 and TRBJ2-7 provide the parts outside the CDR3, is SQTIHQWPATLVQPVGSPLSLECTVEGTSNPNLYWYRQAAGRGLQLLFYSVGIGQISSEVPQNLSASRPQDRQFILSSKKLLLSDSGFYLCAWGTGSYEQYFGPGTRLTVT.

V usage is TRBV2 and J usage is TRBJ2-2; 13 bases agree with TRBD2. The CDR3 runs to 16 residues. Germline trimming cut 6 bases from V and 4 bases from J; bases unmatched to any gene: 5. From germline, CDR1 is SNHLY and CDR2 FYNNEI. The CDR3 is CASRGLAGSGTGELFF. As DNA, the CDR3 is TGTGCCAGCAGGGGACTAGCGGGGTCGGGCACCGGGGAGCTGTTTTTT.

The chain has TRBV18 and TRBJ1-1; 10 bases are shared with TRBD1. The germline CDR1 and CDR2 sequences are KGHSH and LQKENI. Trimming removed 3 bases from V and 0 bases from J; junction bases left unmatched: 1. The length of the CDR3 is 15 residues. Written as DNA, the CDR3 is TGTGCCAGCTCACCGGACAGGGGGATGAACACTGAAGCTTTCTTT. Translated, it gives CASSPDRGMNTEAFF.

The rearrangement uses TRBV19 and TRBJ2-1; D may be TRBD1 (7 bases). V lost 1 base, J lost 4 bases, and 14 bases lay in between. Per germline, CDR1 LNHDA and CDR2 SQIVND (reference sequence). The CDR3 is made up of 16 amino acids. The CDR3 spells CASSIVAGGGYNEQFF. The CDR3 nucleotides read TGTGCCAGTAGTATAGTCGCAGGGGGAGGTTACAATGAGCAGTTCTTC.

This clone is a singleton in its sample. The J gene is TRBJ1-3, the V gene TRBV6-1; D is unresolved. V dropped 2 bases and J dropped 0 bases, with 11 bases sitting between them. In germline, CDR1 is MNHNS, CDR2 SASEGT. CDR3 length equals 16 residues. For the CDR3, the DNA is TGTGCCAGCAGTGAACGGACGGGCAGCTCTGGAAACACCATATATTTT. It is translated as CASSERTGSSGNTIYF.

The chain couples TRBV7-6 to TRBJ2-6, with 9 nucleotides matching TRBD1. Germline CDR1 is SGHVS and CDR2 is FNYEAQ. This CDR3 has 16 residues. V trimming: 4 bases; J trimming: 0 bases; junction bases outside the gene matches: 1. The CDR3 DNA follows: TGTGCCAGCAGCTCGACAGGGGGCTCTGGGGCCAACGTCCTGACTTTC. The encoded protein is CASSSTGGSGANVLTF.

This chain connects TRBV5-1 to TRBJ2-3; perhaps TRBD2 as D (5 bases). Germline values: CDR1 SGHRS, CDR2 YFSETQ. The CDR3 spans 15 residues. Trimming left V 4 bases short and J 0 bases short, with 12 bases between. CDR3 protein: CASSPGLSSTDTQYF. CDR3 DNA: TGCGCCAGCAGCCCCGGACTTTCTAGCACAGATACGCAGTATTTT. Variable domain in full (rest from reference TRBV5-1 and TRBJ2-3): KAGVTQTPRYLIKTRGQQVTLSCSPISGHRSVSWYQQTPGQGLQFLFEYFSETQRNKGNFPGRFSGRQFSNSRSEMNVSTLELGDSALYLCASSPGLSSTDTQYFGPGTRLTVL.

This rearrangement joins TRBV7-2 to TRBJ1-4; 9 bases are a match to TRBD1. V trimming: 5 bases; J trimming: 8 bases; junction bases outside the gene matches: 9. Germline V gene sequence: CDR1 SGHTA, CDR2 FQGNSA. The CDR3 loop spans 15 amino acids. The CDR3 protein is CASSPRTGEGEKLFF. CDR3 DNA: TGTGCCAGCAGCCCCCGGACAGGGGAAGGGGAAAAACTGTTTTTT.